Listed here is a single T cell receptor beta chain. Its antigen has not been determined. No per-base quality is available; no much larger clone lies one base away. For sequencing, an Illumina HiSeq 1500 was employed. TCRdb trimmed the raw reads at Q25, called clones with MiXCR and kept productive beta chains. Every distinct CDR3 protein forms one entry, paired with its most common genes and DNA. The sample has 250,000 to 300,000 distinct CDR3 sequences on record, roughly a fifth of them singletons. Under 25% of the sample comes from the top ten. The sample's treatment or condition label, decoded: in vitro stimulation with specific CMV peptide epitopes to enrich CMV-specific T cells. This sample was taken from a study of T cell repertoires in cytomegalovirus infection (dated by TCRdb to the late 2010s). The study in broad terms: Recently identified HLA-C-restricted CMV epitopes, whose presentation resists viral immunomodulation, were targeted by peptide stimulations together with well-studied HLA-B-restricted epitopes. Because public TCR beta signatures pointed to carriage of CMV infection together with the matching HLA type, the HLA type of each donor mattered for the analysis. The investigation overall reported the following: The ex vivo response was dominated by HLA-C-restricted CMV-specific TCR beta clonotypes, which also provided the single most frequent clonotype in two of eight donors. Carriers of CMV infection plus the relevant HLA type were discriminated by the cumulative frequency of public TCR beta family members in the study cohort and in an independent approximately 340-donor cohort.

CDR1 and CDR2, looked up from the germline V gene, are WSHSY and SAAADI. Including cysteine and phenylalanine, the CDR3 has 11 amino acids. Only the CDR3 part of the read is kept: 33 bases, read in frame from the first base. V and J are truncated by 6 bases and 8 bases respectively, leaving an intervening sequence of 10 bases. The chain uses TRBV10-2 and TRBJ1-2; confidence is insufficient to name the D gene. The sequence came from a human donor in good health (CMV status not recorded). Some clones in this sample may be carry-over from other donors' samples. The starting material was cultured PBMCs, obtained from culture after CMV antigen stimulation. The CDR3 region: CASRIKAGYTF. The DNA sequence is TGCGCCAGCAGGATTAAGGCCGGCTACACCTTC.